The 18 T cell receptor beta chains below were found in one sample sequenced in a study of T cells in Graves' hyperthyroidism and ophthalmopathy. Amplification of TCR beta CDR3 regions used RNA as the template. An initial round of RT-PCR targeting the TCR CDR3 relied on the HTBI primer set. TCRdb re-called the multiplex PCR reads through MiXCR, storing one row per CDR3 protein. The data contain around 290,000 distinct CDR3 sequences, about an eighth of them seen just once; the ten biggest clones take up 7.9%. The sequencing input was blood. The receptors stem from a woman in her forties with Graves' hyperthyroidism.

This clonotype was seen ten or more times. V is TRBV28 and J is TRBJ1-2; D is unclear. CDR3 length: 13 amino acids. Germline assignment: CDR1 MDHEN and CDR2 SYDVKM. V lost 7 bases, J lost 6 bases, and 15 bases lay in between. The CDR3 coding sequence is TGTGCCAGCATCGGAGGAGTTGGCCATGGCTACACCTTC. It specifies CASIGGVGHGYTF.

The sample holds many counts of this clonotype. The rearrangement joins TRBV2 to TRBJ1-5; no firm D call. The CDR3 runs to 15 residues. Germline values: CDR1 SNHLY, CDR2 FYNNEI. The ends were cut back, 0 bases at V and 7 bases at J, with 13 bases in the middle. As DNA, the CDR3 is TGTGCCAGCAGTGAAGCGGAGGTCCCTAGGCAGCCCCAGCATTTT. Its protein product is CASSEAEVPRQPQHF.

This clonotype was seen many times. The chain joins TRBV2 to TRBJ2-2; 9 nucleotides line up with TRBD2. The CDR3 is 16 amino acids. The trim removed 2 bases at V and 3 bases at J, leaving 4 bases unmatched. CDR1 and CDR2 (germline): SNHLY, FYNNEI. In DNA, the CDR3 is TGTGCCAGCAGTGAACAGGCGGGAGGGTACACCGGGGAGCTGTTTTTT. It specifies CASSEQAGGYTGELFF.

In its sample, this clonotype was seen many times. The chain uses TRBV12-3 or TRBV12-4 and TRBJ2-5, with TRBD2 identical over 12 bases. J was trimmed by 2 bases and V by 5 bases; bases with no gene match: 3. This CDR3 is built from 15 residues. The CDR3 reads CASSQTSGGQETQYF. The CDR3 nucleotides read TGTGCCAGCAGTCAGACTAGCGGGGGACAAGAGACCCAGTACTTC.

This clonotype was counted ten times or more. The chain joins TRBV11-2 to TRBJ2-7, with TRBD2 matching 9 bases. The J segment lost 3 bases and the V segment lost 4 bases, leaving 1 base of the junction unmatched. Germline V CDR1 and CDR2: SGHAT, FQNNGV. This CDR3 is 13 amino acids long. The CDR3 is CASSYSGSYEQYF. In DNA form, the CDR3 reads TGTGCCAGCAGCTATAGCGGGAGCTACGAGCAGTACTTC.

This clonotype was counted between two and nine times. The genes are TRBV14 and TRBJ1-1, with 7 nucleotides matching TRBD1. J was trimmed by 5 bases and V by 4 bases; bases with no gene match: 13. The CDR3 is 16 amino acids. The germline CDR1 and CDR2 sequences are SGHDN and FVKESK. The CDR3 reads CASSRAGAGGGTEAFF. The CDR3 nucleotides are TGTGCCAGCAGCCGCGCGGGGGCAGGGGGAGGAACTGAAGCTTTCTTT.

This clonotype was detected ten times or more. The CDR3 nucleotides read TGTGCCAGCCATGACAGAGCCTACGAGCAGTACTTC. Amino acid sequence: CASHDRAYEQYF. The chain employs TRBV28 and TRBJ2-7, with a weak D call TRBD1 (5 bases). This CDR3 has 12 amino acids. The V end lost 8 bases, the J end lost 2 bases, and 10 bases lay between the germline ends. Germline V gene sequence: CDR1 MDHEN, CDR2 SYDVKM. Complete variable domain (other parts from reference TRBV28 and TRBJ2-7): DVKVTQSSRYLVKRTGEKVFLECVQDMDHENMFWYRQDPGLGLRLIYFSYDVKMKEKGDIPEGYSVSREKKERFSLILESASTNQTSMYLCASHDRAYEQYFGPGTRLTVT.

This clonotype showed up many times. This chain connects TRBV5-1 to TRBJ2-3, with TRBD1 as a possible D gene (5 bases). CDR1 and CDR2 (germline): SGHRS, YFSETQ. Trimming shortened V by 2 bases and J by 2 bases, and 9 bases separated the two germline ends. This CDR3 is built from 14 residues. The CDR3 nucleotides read TGCGCCAGCAGCTTCGAGGACAACACAGATACGCAGTATTTT. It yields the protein CASSFEDNTDTQYF.

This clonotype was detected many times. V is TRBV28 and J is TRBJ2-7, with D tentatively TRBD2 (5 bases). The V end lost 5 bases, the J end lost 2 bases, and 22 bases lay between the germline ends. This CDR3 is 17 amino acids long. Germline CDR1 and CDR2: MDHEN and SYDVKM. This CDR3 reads CASSPHKRGSSAYEQYF. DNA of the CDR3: TGTGCCAGCAGTCCCCATAAGCGAGGGAGCTCGGCCTACGAGCAGTACTTC.

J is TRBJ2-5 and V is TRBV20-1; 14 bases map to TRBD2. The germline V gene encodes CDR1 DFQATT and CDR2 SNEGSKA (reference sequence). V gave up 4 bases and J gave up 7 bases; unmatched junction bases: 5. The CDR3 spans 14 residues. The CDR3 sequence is CSAMGLAGDGTQYF. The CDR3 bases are TGCAGTGCTATGGGACTAGCGGGAGACGGGACCCAGTACTTC.

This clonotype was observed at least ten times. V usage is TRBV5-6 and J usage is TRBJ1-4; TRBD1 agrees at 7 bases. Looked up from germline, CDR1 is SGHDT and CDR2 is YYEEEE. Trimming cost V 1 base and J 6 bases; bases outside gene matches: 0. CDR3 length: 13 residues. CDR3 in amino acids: CASSLTGDEKLFF. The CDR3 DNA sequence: TGTGCCAGCAGCTTGACAGGGGATGAAAAACTGTTTTTT.

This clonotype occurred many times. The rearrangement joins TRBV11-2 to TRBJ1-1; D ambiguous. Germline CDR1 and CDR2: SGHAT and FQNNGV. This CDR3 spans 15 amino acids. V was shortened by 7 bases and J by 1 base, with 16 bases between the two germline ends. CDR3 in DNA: TGTGCCAGCACCCCCACCGGAACGGAGAACACTGAAGCTTTCTTT. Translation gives CASTPTGTENTEAFF.

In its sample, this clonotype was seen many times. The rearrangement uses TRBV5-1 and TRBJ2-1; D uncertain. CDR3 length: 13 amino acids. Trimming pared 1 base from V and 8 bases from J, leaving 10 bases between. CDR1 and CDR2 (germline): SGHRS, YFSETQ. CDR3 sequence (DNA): TGCGCCAGCAGCTTGATTAGTAATGATGAGCAGTTCTTC. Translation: CASSLISNDEQFF. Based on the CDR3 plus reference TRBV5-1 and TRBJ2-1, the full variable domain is KAGVTQTPRYLIKTRGQQVTLSCSPISGHRSVSWYQQTPGQGLQFLFEYFSETQRNKGNFPGRFSGRQFSNSRSEMNVSTLELGDSALYLCASSLISNDEQFFGPGTRLTVL.

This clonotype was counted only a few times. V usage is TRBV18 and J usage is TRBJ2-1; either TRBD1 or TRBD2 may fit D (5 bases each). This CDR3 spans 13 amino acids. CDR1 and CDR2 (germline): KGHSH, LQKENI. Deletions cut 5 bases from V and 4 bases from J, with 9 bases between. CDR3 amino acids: CASSWDLYNEQFF. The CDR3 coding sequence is TGTGCCAGCTCATGGGACCTTTACAATGAGCAGTTCTTC.

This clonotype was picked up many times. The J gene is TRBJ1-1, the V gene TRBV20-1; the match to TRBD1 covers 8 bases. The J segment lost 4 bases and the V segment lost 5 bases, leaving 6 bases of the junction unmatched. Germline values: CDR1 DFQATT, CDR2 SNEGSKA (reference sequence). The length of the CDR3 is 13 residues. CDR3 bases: TGCAGTGCTCGGGACAGGAGAGGCACTGAAGCTTTCTTT. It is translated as CSARDRRGTEAFF.

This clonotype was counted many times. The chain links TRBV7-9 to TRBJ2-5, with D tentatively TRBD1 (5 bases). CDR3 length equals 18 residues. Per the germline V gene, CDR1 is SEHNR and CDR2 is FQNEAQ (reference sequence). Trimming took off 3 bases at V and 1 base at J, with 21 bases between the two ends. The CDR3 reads CASSFGHRRTASQETQYF. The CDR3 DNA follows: TGTGCCAGCAGCTTCGGACACCGTAGAACGGCCTCCCAAGAGACCCAGTACTTC.

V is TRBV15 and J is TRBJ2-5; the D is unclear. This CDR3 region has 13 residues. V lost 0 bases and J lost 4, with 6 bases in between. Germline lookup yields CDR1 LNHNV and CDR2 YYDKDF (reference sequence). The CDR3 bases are TGTGCCACCAGCAGAGATTCAAGAGAGACCCAGTACTTC. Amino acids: CATSRDSRETQYF.

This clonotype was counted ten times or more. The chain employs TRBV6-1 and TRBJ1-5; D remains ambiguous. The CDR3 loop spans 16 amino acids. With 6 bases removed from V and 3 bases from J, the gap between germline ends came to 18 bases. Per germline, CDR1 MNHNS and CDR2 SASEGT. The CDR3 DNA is TGTGCCAGCAGGAAGAACGGTTACAGCCTCAATCAGCCCCAGCATTTT. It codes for CASRKNGYSLNQPQHF.